The next 18 T cell receptor beta chains were all read from a single sample in a study of Ad26.COV2.S vaccination and SARS-CoV-2 variants. Sample treatment: about 20 received Ad26.COV2.S at low or high dose, single or two shots; about five received placebo; per-sample allocation not given. Day 63 after the first injection of vaccine or placebo was the sampling time. The assay was immunoSEQ multiplex PCR, and TCRdb's table has in-frame clones only and misses some. The repertoire holds 300,000 to 500,000 clones, less than 90% seen once, with under 4% in the top ten. The sequencing here drew on peripheral blood, taken in a trial of Ad26.COV2.S vaccine versus placebo. These receptors were collected from a person between 18 and 60 years old who received the Ad26.COV2.S COVID-19 vaccine or a placebo.

V is TRBV5-4 and J is TRBJ2-1; D possibly corresponds to TRBD1 (6 bases). The CDR3 loop spans 12 amino acids. Trimming pared 4 bases from V and 8 bases from J, leaving 10 bases between. Germline CDR1 and CDR2: SGHNT and YYREEE (reference sequence). For the CDR3, the DNA is TGTGCCAGCAGCATACAGGGCGATGAGCAGTTCTTC. Translated: CASSIQGDEQFF.

The chain links TRBV24-1 to TRBJ2-3; D unresolved. Germline V gene lookup returns CDR1 KGHDR and CDR2 SFDVKD. This CDR3 region has 12 residues. V gave up 4 bases and J gave up 2 bases, with 3 bases separating them. CDR3 sequence: CATSDATDTQYF. The CDR3 DNA reads as TGTGCCACCAGTGACGCCACAGATACGCAGTATTTT.

The chain employs TRBV6-6 and TRBJ1-1; D remains ambiguous. Trimming pared 2 bases from V and 1 base from J, leaving 8 bases between. Per the germline V gene, CDR1 is MNHNY and CDR2 is SVGAGI (reference sequence). The CDR3 has 14 amino acids. The CDR3 sequence is CASSYPTANTEAFF. CDR3 DNA: TGTGCCAGCAGTTACCCTACTGCGAACACTGAAGCTTTCTTT.

The rearrangement uses TRBV18 and TRBJ1-2; no clear D gene. Germline V gives CDR1 KGHSH, CDR2 LQKENI. Trimming pared 5 bases from V and 0 bases from J, leaving 16 bases between. This CDR3 is 16 amino acids long. The CDR3 DNA reads TGTGCCAGCTCAGGCGGAGACAAGGCTCCTAACTATGGCTACACCTTC. Its protein is CASSGGDKAPNYGYTF.

The chain recombines TRBV7-2 with TRBJ1-3, with a tentative D call TRBD1 (6 bases). CDR1 is SGHTA and CDR2 is FQGNSA in the germline V gene. V was clipped by 5 bases and J by 7 bases, with 15 bases between them. This CDR3 comprises 14 residues. The CDR3 here is CASSPIGQGNTIYF. Written as DNA, the CDR3 is TGTGCCAGCAGCCCTATCGGCCAGGGGAACACCATATATTTT.

This clone was seen just once. This chain links TRBV10-1 with TRBJ1-5, with a weak D call TRBD1 (6 bases). Germline V gene sequence: CDR1 WNHNN, CDR2 SYGVQD (reference sequence). V dropped 5 bases and J dropped 6 bases, with 14 bases sitting between them. This CDR3 contains 14 residues. The CDR3 DNA follows: TGCGCCAGCAGTCCCTCAGGGGAAGGTCAGCCCCAGCATTTT. Amino acids: CASSPSGEGQPQHF.

The chain couples TRBV5-6 to TRBJ2-7; D not certain. Trimming pared 2 bases from V and 4 bases from J, leaving 13 bases between. This CDR3 is 14 amino acids long. Germline V lookup: CDR1 SGHDT, CDR2 YYEEEE. The CDR3 spells CASSFPINSYEQYF. The CDR3 nucleotides read TGTGCCAGCAGCTTTCCAATCAACAGTTACGAGCAGTACTTC.

The V gene is TRBV3-1 (or the pseudogene TRBV3-2), the J gene TRBJ1-1; no definite D call. The CDR3 runs 14 residues. The germline gives CDR1 LGHDT, CDR2 YNNKEL (reference sequence). Trimming took off 2 bases at V and 3 bases at J, with 10 bases between the two ends. This chain's CDR3 is CASSQTRVDTEAFF. CDR3 DNA sequence: TGTGCCAGCAGCCAAACCCGGGTCGACACTGAAGCTTTCTTT.

V gene TRBV2 combines with J gene TRBJ1-2, with 8 bases that match TRBD1. Germline V gene sequence: CDR1 SNHLY, CDR2 FYNNEI. J lost 7 bases, V lost 6 bases, and 4 bases had no gene match. The CDR3 loop spans 12 amino acids. Written as DNA, the CDR3 is TGTGCCAGCAGGTTGCAGGGGGCTGGCTACACCTTC. This gives the protein CASRLQGAGYTF.

The chain is built from TRBV27 and TRBJ1-1; no firm D call. This CDR3 contains 13 residues. V dropped 5 bases and J dropped 3 bases, with 10 bases sitting between them. Germline CDR1 MNHEY, CDR2 SMNVEV (reference sequence). The CDR3 nucleotides are TGTGCCAGCAGTCCTCGGGGTGACACTGAAGCTTTCTTT. This translates into CASSPRGDTEAFF.

This clone has just a few counts. V gene TRBV3-1 (or the pseudogene TRBV3-2) combines with J gene TRBJ2-1; 8 bases fit TRBD2. Germline assignment: CDR1 LGHDT and CDR2 YNNKEL (reference sequence). Trimming removed 1 base from V and 8 bases from J; junction bases left unmatched: 4. This CDR3 region has 14 residues. The chain's CDR3 is CASSQGLAGYEQFF. The CDR3 region has the DNA TGTGCCAGCAGCCAAGGGTTAGCGGGGTATGAGCAGTTCTTC.

V and J are TRBV7-6 and TRBJ2-1, with D tentatively TRBD1 or TRBD2 (6 bases each). Trimming shortened V by 3 bases and J by 0 bases, and 15 bases separated the two germline ends. Per the germline V gene, CDR1 is SGHVS and CDR2 is FNYEAQ. The CDR3 is 17 amino acids. The DNA for the CDR3 is TGTGCCAGCAGCTTCGGGGGACACCTTAGCTCCTACAATGAGCAGTTCTTC. Translating gives CASSFGGHLSSYNEQFF.

This rearrangement joins TRBV10-3 to TRBJ1-1; 10 bases line up with TRBD1. Per the germline V gene, CDR1 is ENHRY and CDR2 is SYGVKD. The CDR3 consists of 14 residues. V gave up 5 bases and J gave up 2 bases; unmatched junction bases: 2. DNA of the CDR3: TGTGCCATCAGTTGGGACAGGGGAAACACTGAAGCTTTCTTT. Protein sequence: CAISWDRGNTEAFF.

The chain recombines TRBV7-2 with TRBJ1-1; possibly TRBD1 for D (6 bases). The CDR3 sequence is 15 residues long. The germline V and J ends were trimmed by 2 bases and 4 bases, with 14 bases remaining between them. The germline V gene encodes CDR1 SGHTA and CDR2 FQGNSA. The CDR3 protein is CASSLFGGQGTEAFF. The CDR3 bases are TGTGCCAGCAGCTTATTCGGGGGGCAGGGCACTGAAGCTTTCTTT.

This clone was seen a few times. This rearrangement joins TRBV5-1 to TRBJ1-6; 8 bases align to TRBD1. The CDR3 loop spans 16 amino acids. V dropped 0 bases and J dropped 9; count of bases not matched to a gene: 8. Germline V lookup: CDR1 SGHRS, CDR2 YFSETQ. The CDR3 reads CASSLAGDRWGSPLHF. CDR3 bases: TGCGCCAGCAGCTTGGCGGGGGACAGGTGGGGTTCACCCCTCCACTTT.

CDR3 nucleotide sequence: TGTGCCAGCAGCCAAGAAAATCAGGGCTCGGCAATCCTGAGGGGGGCCAACGTCCTGACTTTC. Its protein is CASSQENQGSAILRGANVLTF. The V gene is TRBV4-2, the J gene TRBJ2-6, with TRBD1 as a possible D gene (5 bases). Per the germline V gene, CDR1 is LGHNA and CDR2 is YNFKEQ. The CDR3 extends over 21 amino acids. Trimming stripped 0 bases from V and 4 bases from J, with 25 bases between.

The chain recombines TRBV19 with TRBJ1-1; tentatively, D is TRBD1 (6 bases). Trimming removed 6 bases from V and 5 bases from J, with 10 bases in between. The CDR3 runs 12 residues. CDR1 LNHDA and CDR2 SQIVND come from the germline V gene (reference sequence). The CDR3 DNA is TGTGCCAGTAGACAGGGCGGAACTGAAGCTTTCTTT. It specifies CASRQGGTEAFF.

The chain combines TRBV10-3 with TRBJ1-4; D is ambiguous. Germline V gene data show CDR1 as ENHRY and CDR2 as SYGVKD. Between the trimmed V and J ends, which lost 2 bases and 8 bases, there was a span of 12 bases. The CDR3 extends over 14 amino acids. CDR3 protein: CAISEGRSGEKLFF. The CDR3 DNA follows: TGTGCCATCAGTGAGGGGAGGTCGGGGGAAAAACTGTTTTTT.